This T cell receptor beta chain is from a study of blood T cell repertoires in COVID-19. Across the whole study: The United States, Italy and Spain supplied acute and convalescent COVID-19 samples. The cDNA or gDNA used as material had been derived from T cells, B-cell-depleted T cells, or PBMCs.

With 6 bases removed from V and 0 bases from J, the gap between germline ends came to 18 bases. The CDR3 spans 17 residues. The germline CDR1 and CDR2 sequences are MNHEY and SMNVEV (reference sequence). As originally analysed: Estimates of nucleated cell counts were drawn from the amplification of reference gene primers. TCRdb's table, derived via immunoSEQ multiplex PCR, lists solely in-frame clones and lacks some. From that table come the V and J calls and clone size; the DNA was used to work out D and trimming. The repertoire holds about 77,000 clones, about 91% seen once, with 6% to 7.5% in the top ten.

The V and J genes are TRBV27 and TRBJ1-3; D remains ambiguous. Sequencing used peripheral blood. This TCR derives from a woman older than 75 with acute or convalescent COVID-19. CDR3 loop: CASRPSPADSSGNTIYF. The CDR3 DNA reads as TGTGCCAGCAGACCCTCCCCAGCGGATAGCTCTGGAAACACCATATATTTT.